Following are 11 T cell receptor beta chains from one sample sequenced in a study of shared clonotypes between healthy human individuals (dated by TCRdb to 2020 to 2022). Receptor libraries were prepared by the immunoSEQ multiplex PCR assay. The table was pulled from immuneACCESS by TCRdb, which kept in-frame rearrangements only. Such tables lose some clones; where checked, under half of the loss comes from unresolved V genes, and the rest has no known cause. The sample includes roughly 96,000 clones, with about half observed a single time. The ten most abundant clones make up over 12% of the sample. Material: PBMCs. The receptors here all came from a woman aged 40 to 50 in good health. Some clones in this sample may be carry-over from other donors' samples.

Ten or more counts support this clone. The chain is built from TRBV2 and TRBJ2-7; tentatively, D is TRBD2 (6 bases). V was cut by 11 bases and J by 7 bases, with 18 bases left in between. The CDR3 is 12 amino acids. Per germline, CDR1 SNHLY and CDR2 FYNNEI. As DNA, the CDR3 is TGTGCCGGAGGGGAGGTTCTGGGGGAGCAGTACTTC. Encoded protein: CAGGEVLGEQYF.

This clone was detected many times. The sample contains more than one DNA sequence encoding this CDR3. The V gene is TRBV6-1, the J gene TRBJ1-5; D unresolved. Trimming took 1 base from V and 4 from J, leaving 2 bases between them. Per the germline V gene, CDR1 is MNHNS and CDR2 is SASEGT. The CDR3 spans 12 residues. CDR3 sequence: CASSEGNQPQHF. DNA of the CDR3: TGTGCCAGCAGTGAAGGGAATCAGCCCCAGCATTTT.

This clone was recorded at least ten times. The same CDR3 arises from other DNA sequences in this sample as well. CDR3 in amino acids: CASSQAPAINYGYTF. The DNA for the CDR3 is TGCGCCAGCAGCCAAGCGCCAGCTATTAACTATGGCTACACCTTC. The chain couples TRBV4-1 to TRBJ1-2; D is ambiguous. Germline lookup yields CDR1 MGHRA and CDR2 YSYEKL. V lost 1 base and J lost 1, with 10 bases in between. CDR3 size: 15 residues.

This clone was counted many times. Other DNA sequences in the sample encode the same CDR3. The chain employs TRBV30 and TRBJ1-5, with D perhaps TRBD1 (6 bases). The V gene lost 2 bases and the J gene lost 7 bases, with 12 bases spanning the gap. This CDR3 comprises 13 residues. Per germline, CDR1 GTSNPN and CDR2 SVGIG (reference sequence). The CDR3 sequence is CAWSRGNGQPQHF. The CDR3 DNA reads as TGTGCCTGGAGTAGGGGGAACGGGCAGCCCCAGCATTTT. The complete variable domain, with remaining parts taken from reference TRBV30 and TRBJ1-5, reads SQTIHQWPATLVQPVGSPLSLECTVEGTSNPNLYWYRQAAGRGLQLLFYSVGIGQISSEVPQNLSASRPQDRQFILSSKKLLLSDSGFYLCAWSRGNGQPQHFGDGTRLSIL.

Notes on this clone: The CDR3 end shows no conserved phenylalanine or tryptophan, and so a read error is likely. CDR3 residues: CASSRAGASTEAFL. The CDR3 DNA reads as TGCGCCAGCAGCCGTGCCGGGGCGAGCACTGAAGCTTTCCTT. The chain has TRBV4-3 and TRBJ1-1; perhaps TRBD1 as D (5 bases). The ends were cut back, 4 bases at V and 4 bases at J, with 13 bases in the middle. This CDR3 spans 14 amino acids. Per germline, CDR1 LGHNA and CDR2 YSLEER.

This clone was detected a few times. The chain carries TRBV4-3 and TRBJ1-1; no firm D call. The V end was cut by 0 bases, the J end by 1 base, with 6 bases between. Germline V CDR1 and CDR2: LGHNA, YSLEER. This CDR3 region has 14 residues. Here the CDR3 DNA reads TGCGCCAGCAGCCAAGATCTGGGGAACACTGAAGCTTTCTTT. This translates into CASSQDLGNTEAFF.

There are many counts of this clone. The chain links TRBV5-8 to TRBJ1-5; the D gene is possibly TRBD1 (6 bases). Deletions cut 1 base from V and 7 bases from J, with 12 bases between. Per the germline V gene, CDR1 is SGHTS and CDR2 is YDEGEE. The CDR3 extends over 14 amino acids. As DNA, the CDR3 is TGTGCCAGCAGCTTGAGGACAGAGGAGCAGCCCCAGCATTTT. Its translation is CASSLRTEEQPQHF.

This clone was counted a single time. The J gene is TRBJ2-7, the V gene TRBV27; no definite D call. Trimming left V 6 bases short and J 7 bases short, with 16 bases between. Germline loops: CDR1 MNHEY, CDR2 SMNVEV (reference sequence). The CDR3 sequence is 13 residues long. CDR3 sequence: CASSPRLSVEQYF. The CDR3 nucleotides are TGTGCCAGCAGCCCCCGTTTGTCGGTTGAGCAGTACTTC.

Of note for this clone: Additional DNA sequences in this sample encode the identical CDR3. V is TRBV30 and J is TRBJ1-4, with 7 bases aligning to TRBD1. The V segment lost 0 bases and the J segment 8 bases; nucleotides outside the gene matches: 0. Per the germline V gene, CDR1 is GTSNPN and CDR2 is SVGIG (reference sequence). The CDR3 has 12 residues. For the CDR3, the DNA is TGTGCCTGGAGTGTACAGGGGGAAAAACTGTTTTTT. It encodes CAWSVQGEKLFF.

The table lists this clone with many counts. At one end, the junction sequence differs from germline, possibly due to a read error. The gene calls are TRBV30 and TRBJ1-6; perhaps TRBD1 as D (5 bases). The CDR3 covers 9 residues. Germline V gene lookup returns CDR1 GTSNPN and CDR2 SVGIG (reference sequence). The CDR3 region has the DNA TGTGCCTGGAGTGCGGGGCGTAACTTT. Its translation: CAWSAGRNF. The whole variable domain, filled in from reference TRBV30 and TRBJ1-6, reads SQTIHQWPATLVQPVGSPLSLECTVEGTSNPNLYWYRQAAGRGLQLLFYSVGIGQISSEVPQNLSASRPQDRQFILSSKKLLLSDSGFYLCAWSAGRNFGNGTRLTVT.

Concerning this clone: This sequence is one base from a far larger clone and is likely a read error. Other DNA sequences in this specimen translate into the identical CDR3. V usage is TRBV9 and J usage is TRBJ2-5, with D possibly called TRBD1 or TRBD2 (6 bases each). Trimming left V 1 base short and J 7 bases short, with 20 bases between. Per the germline V gene, CDR1 is SGDLS and CDR2 is YYNGEE. The length of the CDR3 is 16 residues. CDR3 coding DNA: TGTGCCAGCAGCGTAAGGTCCGGGGGCGGTGACCCGACCCAGTACTTC. This encodes CASSVRSGGGDPTQYF.